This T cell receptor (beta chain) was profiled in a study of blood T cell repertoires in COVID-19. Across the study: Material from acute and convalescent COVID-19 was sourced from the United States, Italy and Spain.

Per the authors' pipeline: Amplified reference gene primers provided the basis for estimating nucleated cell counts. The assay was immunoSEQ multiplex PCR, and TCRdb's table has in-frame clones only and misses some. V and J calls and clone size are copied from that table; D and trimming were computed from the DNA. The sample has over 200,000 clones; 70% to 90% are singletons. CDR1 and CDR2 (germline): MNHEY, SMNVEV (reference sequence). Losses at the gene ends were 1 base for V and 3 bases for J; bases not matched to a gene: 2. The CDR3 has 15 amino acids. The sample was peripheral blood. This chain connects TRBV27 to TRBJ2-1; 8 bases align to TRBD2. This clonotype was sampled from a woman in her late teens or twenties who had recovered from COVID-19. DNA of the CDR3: TGTGCCAGCAGTTTATACGGGACTAGCTACAATGAGCAGTTCTTC. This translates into CASSLYGTSYNEQFF.